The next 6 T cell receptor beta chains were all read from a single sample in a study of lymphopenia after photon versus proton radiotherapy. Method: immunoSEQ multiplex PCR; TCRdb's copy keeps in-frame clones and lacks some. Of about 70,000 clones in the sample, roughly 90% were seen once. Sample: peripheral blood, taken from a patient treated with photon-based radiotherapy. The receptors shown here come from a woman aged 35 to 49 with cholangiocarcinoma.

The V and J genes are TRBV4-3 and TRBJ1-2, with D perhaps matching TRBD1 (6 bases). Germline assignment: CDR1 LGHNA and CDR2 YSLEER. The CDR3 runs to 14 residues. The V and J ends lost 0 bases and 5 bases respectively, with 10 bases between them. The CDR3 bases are TGCGCCAGCAGCCAAGACGGCCAGGGGTATGGCTACACCTTC. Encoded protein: CASSQDGQGYGYTF.

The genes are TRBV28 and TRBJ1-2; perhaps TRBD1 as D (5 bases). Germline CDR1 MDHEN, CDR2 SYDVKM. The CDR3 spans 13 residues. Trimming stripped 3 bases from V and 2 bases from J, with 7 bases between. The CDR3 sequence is CASSLGQNYGYTF. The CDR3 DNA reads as TGTGCCAGCAGTTTGGGGCAGAACTATGGCTACACCTTC.

Here the CDR3 reads CASSLAQNRDTQYF. DNA for the CDR3: TGTGCCAGCAGCTTAGCGCAGAACCGAGATACGCAGTATTTT. The chain carries TRBV7-9 and TRBJ2-3; D unclear. V lost 0 bases and J lost 5, with 9 bases in between. This CDR3 is built from 14 residues. Germline CDR1 and CDR2: SEHNR and FQNEAQ (reference sequence).

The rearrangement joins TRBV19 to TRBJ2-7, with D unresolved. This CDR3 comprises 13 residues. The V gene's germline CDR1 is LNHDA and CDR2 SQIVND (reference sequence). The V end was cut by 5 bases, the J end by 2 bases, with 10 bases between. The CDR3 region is CASSRGFTYEQYF. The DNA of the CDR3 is TGTGCCAGTAGTCGAGGTTTTACCTACGAGCAGTACTTC.

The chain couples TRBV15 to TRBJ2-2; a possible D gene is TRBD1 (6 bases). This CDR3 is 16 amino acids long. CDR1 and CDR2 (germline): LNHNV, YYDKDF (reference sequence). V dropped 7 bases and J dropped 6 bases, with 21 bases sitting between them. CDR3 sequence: CATTPSGDRTPGELFF. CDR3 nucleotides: TGTGCCACCACCCCCTCTGGCGACAGGACCCCCGGGGAGCTGTTTTTT.

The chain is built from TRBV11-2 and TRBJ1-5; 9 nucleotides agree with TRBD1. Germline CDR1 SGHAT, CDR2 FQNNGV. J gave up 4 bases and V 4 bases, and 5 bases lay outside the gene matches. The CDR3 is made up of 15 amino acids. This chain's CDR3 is CASSSTGGWNQPQHF. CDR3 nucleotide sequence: TGTGCCAGCAGCTCGACAGGGGGTTGGAATCAGCCCCAGCATTTT.